This T cell receptor (beta chain) was documented in a study of T cell repertoires in cytomegalovirus infection (dated by TCRdb to about 2019). Study-wide context: Donor HLA type was relevant to the analysis, because carriage of CMV infection together with the matching HLA type was indicated by public TCR beta signatures.

The listed sequencing device is Illumina HiSeq 1500. Clones were called with MiXCR by TCRdb after fastp trimmed the public reads at Q25, and only in-frame beta chains were retained. Each record represents a unique CDR3 protein, reported with the most common genes and DNA among its rows. The sample data list about 740,000 distinct CDR3 sequences, and 35% of these were observed just once. The ten largest clones add up to 2.8% of the sample. Broad study findings and their caveats: The ex vivo response was dominated by HLA-C-restricted CMV-specific TCR beta clonotypes, which also provided the single most frequent clonotype in two of eight donors. Cumulative frequency of public TCR beta family members discriminated carriers of CMV infection plus the relevant HLA type in this cohort and an independent roughly 330-donor cohort.

Via the germline V gene, CDR1 is MDHEN and CDR2 SYDVKM. Counted from cysteine to phenylalanine, this CDR3 has 14 amino acids. The DNA shown is the 42-base CDR3, in frame from base 1. The junction shows trimming of 5 bases on V and 9 bases on J, plus 17 bases between the germline ends. Remarks on this clonotype: Its antigen is still unknown. No qualities accompany the bases; no much larger clone lies one base away.

The chain is made from TRBV28 and TRBJ2-1, with the D gene too uncertain to name. The origin of this receptor is a human donor in good health (CMV status not recorded). Some clones in this sample may be carry-over from other donors' samples. The sequenced sample was PBMCs. The DNA reads as follows: TGTGCCAGCAGTCCAACCTCCTGGGGTGGTGAGCAGTTCTTC. Its amino acids are CASSPTSWGGEQFF.